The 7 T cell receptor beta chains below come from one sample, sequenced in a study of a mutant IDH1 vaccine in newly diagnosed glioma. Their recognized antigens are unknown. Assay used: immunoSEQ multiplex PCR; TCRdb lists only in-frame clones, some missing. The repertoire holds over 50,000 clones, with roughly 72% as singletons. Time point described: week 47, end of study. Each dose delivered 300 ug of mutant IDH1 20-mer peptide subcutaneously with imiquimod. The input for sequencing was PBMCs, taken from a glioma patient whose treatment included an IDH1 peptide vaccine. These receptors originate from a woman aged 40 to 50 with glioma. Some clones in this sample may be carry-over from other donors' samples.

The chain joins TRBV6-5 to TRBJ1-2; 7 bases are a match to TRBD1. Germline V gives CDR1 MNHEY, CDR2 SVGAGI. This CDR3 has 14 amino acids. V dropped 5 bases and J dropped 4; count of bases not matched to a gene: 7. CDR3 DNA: TGTGCCAGCAGTAAATCCAGGGGGACCTATGGCTACACCTTC. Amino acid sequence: CASSKSRGTYGYTF.

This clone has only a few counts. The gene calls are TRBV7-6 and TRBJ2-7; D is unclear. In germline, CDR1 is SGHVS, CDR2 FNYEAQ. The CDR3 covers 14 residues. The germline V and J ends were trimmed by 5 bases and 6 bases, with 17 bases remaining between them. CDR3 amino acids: CASSPLLEKGEQYF. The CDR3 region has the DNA TGTGCCAGCAGCCCCCTTCTGGAGAAAGGCGAGCAGTACTTC.

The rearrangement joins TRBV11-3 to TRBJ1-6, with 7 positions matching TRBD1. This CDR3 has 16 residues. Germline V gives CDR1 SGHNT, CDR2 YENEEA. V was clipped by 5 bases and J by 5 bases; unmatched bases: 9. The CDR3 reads CASSAGRQGDNSPLHF. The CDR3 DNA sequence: TGTGCCAGCAGCGCGGGGCGACAGGGAGATAATTCACCCCTCCACTTT.

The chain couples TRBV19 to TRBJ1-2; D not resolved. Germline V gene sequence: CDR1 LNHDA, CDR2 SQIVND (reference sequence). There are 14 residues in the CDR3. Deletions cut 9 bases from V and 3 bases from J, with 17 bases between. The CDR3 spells CASTDSTEYYGYTF. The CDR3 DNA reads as TGTGCCAGCACCGACTCAACAGAGTACTATGGCTACACCTTC.

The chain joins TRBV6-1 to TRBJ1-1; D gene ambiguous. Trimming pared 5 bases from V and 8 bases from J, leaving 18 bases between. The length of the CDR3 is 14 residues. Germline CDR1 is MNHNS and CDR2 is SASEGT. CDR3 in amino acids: CASSSNKGIREAFF. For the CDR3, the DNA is TGTGCCAGCAGTAGCAACAAGGGTATACGGGAAGCTTTCTTT.

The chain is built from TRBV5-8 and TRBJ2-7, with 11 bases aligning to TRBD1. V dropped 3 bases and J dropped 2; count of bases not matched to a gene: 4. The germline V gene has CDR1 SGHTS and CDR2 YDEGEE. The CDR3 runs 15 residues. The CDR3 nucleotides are TGTGCCAGCAGCTGGGCGGGACAGGGGGCCTACGAGCAGTACTTC. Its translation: CASSWAGQGAYEQYF.

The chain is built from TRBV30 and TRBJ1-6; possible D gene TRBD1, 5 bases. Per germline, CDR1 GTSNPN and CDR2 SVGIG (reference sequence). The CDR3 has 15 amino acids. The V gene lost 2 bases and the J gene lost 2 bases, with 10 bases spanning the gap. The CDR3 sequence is CAWSSAGPYNSPLHF. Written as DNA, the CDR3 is TGTGCCTGGAGTTCCGCAGGGCCCTATAATTCACCCCTCCACTTT.